This T cell receptor beta chain originates from a study of pediatric ulcerative colitis. Points from the study as a whole: Blood samples from a couple of patients yielded substantially fewer templates and were excluded from blood-rectal overlap analysis.

Of note for this clone: Antigen: not known.

Repertoires were generated with immunoSEQ multiplex PCR, while TCRdb's copy carries only in-frame clones and drops some. There are approximately 60,000 clones in the sample; approximately 87% occur only once, and about 3% lies in the top ten. This CDR3 region has 15 residues. V dropped 3 bases and J dropped 2 bases, with 14 bases sitting between them. Germline V gene lookup returns CDR1 SNHLY and CDR2 FYNNEI. This receptor was obtained from a boy aged 10-17 years with severe ulcerative colitis. Sequenced input: blood. The chain is built from TRBV2 and TRBJ2-7; unclear D gene. The CDR3 DNA is TGTGCCAGCAGTGATGATGGCGGATCCACCTACGAGCAGTACTTC. Protein product: CASSDDGGSTYEQYF.